Sequencing of this T cell receptor (beta chain) was carried out in a study of blood T cell repertoires in COVID-19. Study in general: COVID-19 samples, acute and convalescent, were from the United States, Italy and Spain. From T cells, B-cell-depleted T cells, or PBMCs came the material, which was cDNA or gDNA.

The CDR3 is 15 amino acids. The V and J ends lost 1 base and 2 bases respectively, with 9 bases between them. Germline loops: CDR1 MNHNS, CDR2 SASEGT. In the original analysis: Reference gene primers were amplified, and this amplification served to estimate nucleated cell counts. The assay was immunoSEQ multiplex PCR, and TCRdb's table has in-frame clones only and misses some. For V, J and clone size, that table is used; D and trimming come from the DNA. The sample includes 200,000 to 250,000 clones, roughly nine tenths seen only once; the top ten take 12%. The sample consisted of peripheral blood. This chain connects TRBV6-1 to TRBJ1-5; D might be TRBD1 (5 bases). The receptor's source is a woman under 30 who had recovered from COVID-19. The CDR3 DNA reads TGTGCCAGCAGTGAAGACAGGTGGGGCAATCAGCCCCAGCATTTT. This translates into CASSEDRWGNQPQHF.